This T cell receptor beta chain came from a study of long-term antiretroviral therapy in people with HIV (dated by TCRdb to between 2020 and 2023). About the investigation overall: The earliest samples were collected approximately a decade before the 2015 WHO recommendation for immediate ART, a period when ART was typically delayed until CD4 counts fell. Of the roughly 30 participants with HIV, approximately ten were female. No cross-contamination during QIAcube processing was seen in test extractions of a monoclonal T-cell line run alongside a few dozen polyclonal samples. A total of roughly 200 cryopreserved PBMC samples were contributed to the cohort by 30 adults with confirmed HIV infection, with samples collected serially over a mean of roughly six years (range 1-12). Whether ART initiation and durable HIV suppression were associated with changes in peripheral blood TRB repertoire composition and diversity was tested in a retrospective serial study. Broad study findings and their caveats: Expanded TRB clones identified before ART initiation dominated the repertoire at all time points, although this dominance fluctuated and declined in many PLHIV after ART. Owing to limited PBMC availability, only the TCR beta chain was sequenced, without alpha chain pairing. Samples dated from the mid-2000s to the late 2010s, and the ART regimens used may be less effective than current ones. HIV repertoires had narrower CDR3 length ranges than controls, and the network structure suggested an antigen-experienced repertoire that shifted only slightly toward naive after ART. Because cell numbers in pre-ART samples were limited, unsorted PBMC were profiled instead of sorted CD4+ and CD8+ T cells. Inferences about post-ART repertoire changes are limited because no data were available on ART adherence, viral resistance or therapy changes. ART initiation was associated with a significant increase in TRB diversity, but diversity stayed significantly below transplant donor controls even after long-term ART.

The immunoSEQ hsTCRB v3.0 assay was used at survey level resolution to sequence the TRB variable region. A depth of roughly 40,000-50,000 T-cell genomes per sample was targeted for TRB sequencing. An Illumina MiSeq with a v3 150-cycle kit was used to sequence the pooled TRB libraries. Processing in the source paper ran as follows. Repertoire analysis ran in R within a reproducible Nextflow workflow covering QC, data transformation and analysis. LymphoSeq2, an R package for AIRR-Seq data exploration, was used to implement custom analyses. After excluding a handful of samples that yielded fewer than 5000 total TRB sequences, approximately 170 HIV repertoires remained for analysis. Among the roughly 200 retained HIV repertoires, about 59 were collected before ART initiation and about 130 were collected after ART initiation. Repertoires were downsampled to 5000 TRB nucleotide sequences, with summary statistics averaged over 100 downsampling iterations. TRB sequences were retained for analysis only if CDR3 regions of at least seven amino acids were present. Two measures captured diversity: a Shannon entropy-derived clonality score and the Gini coefficient. In repertoire networks, the top 5000 CDR3 amino acid sequences were linked whenever an edit distance of one separated two sequences. For TRB CDR3 amino acid sequences, GLIPH2 was used to predict antigen specificity groups and MHC restriction. To flag known CMV, EBV, HIV or tissue antigen associations, CDR3 amino acid sequences were matched against VDJdb and McPAS-TCR. Pre-ART, post-ART and control groups were compared with Wilcoxon signed-rank tests and Holm-Bonferroni correction. Held by TCRdb, this immuneACCESS table contains in-frame sequences only and omits some clones. Under half of the omission traces to an unresolved V gene where checked; the cause of the rest is unknown. V and J calls and clone size are as listed in that table; D and trimming were resolved from the DNA. The sample yields 15,000 to 20,000 clones; about 81% were counted once. 9% to 10% of the sample is held by the ten biggest clonotypes.

Participants were included only if at least one PBMC sample before ART initiation and at least two post-ART samples were available. Every participant with HIV received treatment in the United States of America. Before DNA extraction, cryopreserved samples of roughly 0.95-10 million PBMC were thawed and washed. At the time of the earliest PBMC sample for each participant with HIV, ages ranged from roughly 23 to 55 years. Per participant, PBMC samples came from 1-4 timepoints prior to ART initiation and 2-8 timepoints following ART initiation, for a median of 7 samples. Serial HIV viral load, CD4+ T-cell count, ART history and demographic data were obtained for every participant. Genomic DNA was extracted from unsorted PBMC with a Qiagen kit on a QIAcube, with processing performed in batches of 12 samples. Turning to this clone: Its antigen is still unknown. No clone much larger than this one lies a single base away; base qualities are absent.

From a lookup of the germline V gene, CDR1 and CDR2 are SGHDN and FVKESK. V and J are truncated by 1 base and 1 base respectively, leaving an intervening sequence of 10 bases. Including cysteine and phenylalanine, the CDR3 has 15 amino acids. The sequence is cut down to CDR3 DNA, 45 bases in frame from base 1. The source is a man younger than 35 with HIV. The sequencing used unsorted PBMCs, collected 0.3 years after starting antiretroviral therapy. This sequence uses TRBV14 and TRBJ1-1, with no confidently assigned D gene. In nucleotide form, the sequence is TGTGCCAGCAGCCAAGTTGCGGGCTCGAACACTGAAGCTTTCTTT. This sequence encodes CASSQVAGSNTEAFF.